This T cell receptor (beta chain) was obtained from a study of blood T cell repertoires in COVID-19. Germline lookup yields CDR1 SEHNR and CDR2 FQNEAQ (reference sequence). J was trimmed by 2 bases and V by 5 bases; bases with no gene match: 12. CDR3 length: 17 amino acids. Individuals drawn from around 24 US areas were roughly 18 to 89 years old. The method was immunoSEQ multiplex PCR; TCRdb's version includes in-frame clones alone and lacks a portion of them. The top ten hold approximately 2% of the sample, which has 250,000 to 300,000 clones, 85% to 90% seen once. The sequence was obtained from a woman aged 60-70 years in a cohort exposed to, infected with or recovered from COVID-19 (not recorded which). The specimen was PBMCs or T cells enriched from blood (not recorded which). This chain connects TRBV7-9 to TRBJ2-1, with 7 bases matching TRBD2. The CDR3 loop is CASSPQWEGTTYNEQFF. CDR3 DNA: TGTGCCAGCAGCCCCCAATGGGAGGGGACGACCTACAATGAGCAGTTCTTC. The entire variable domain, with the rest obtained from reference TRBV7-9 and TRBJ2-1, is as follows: DTGVSQNPRHKITKRGQNVTFRCDPISEHNRLYWYRQTLGQGPEFLTYFQNEAQLEKSRLLSDRFSAERPKGSFSTLEIQRTEQGDSAMYLCASSPQWEGTTYNEQFFGPGTRLTVL.